This TCR beta chain was retrieved from a study of blood T cell repertoires in COVID-19. Across the study: Sources were T cells, B-cell-depleted T cells, or PBMCs; the material itself was cDNA or gDNA.

This CDR3 region has 14 residues. CDR1 and CDR2 from the germline V gene are KGHSH and LQKENI. V was shortened by 6 bases and J by 7 bases, with 15 bases between the two germline ends. Original processing methods: Cell counts per sample came from amplifying reference gene primers. The protocol was immunoSEQ multiplex PCR, while the TCRdb copy is restricted to in-frame clones and leaves out a portion. D and trimming were read from the DNA, whereas the V and J calls and clone size are those reported in that table. The sample contains 110,000 to 150,000 clones, over 70% of which appear only once. Sequenced: peripheral blood. The chain is built from TRBV18 and TRBJ1-4, with D maybe TRBD1 (6 bases). The TCR sequence derives from a man aged 45-65 years with active or convalescent COVID-19. The CDR3 sequence is CASSAAGVTEKLFF. The CDR3 region has the DNA TGTGCCAGCTCCGCCGCAGGGGTGACTGAAAAACTGTTTTTT.